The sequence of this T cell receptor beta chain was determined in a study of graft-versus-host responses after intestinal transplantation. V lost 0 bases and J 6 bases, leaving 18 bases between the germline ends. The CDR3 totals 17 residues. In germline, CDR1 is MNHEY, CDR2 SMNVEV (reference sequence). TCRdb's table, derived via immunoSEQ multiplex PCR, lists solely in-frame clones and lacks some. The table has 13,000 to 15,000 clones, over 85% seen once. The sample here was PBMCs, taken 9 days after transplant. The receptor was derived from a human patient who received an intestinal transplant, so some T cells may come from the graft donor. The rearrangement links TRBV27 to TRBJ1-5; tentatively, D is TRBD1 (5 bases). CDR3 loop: CASSLSSLVGVAQPQHF. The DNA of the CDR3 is TGTGCCAGCAGTTTATCGAGCCTCGTGGGGGTGGCTCAGCCCCAGCATTTT.